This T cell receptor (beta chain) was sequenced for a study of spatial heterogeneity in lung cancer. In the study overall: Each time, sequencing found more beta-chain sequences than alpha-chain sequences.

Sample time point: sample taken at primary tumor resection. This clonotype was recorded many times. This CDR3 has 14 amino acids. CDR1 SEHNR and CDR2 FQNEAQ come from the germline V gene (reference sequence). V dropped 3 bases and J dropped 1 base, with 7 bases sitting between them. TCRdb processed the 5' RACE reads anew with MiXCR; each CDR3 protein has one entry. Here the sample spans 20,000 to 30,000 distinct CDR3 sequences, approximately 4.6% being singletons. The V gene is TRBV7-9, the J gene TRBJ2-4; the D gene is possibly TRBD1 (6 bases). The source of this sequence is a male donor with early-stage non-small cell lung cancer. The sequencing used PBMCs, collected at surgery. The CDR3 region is CASSFQGAKNIQYF. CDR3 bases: TGTGCCAGCAGCTTTCAGGGGGCCAAAAACATTCAGTACTTC.